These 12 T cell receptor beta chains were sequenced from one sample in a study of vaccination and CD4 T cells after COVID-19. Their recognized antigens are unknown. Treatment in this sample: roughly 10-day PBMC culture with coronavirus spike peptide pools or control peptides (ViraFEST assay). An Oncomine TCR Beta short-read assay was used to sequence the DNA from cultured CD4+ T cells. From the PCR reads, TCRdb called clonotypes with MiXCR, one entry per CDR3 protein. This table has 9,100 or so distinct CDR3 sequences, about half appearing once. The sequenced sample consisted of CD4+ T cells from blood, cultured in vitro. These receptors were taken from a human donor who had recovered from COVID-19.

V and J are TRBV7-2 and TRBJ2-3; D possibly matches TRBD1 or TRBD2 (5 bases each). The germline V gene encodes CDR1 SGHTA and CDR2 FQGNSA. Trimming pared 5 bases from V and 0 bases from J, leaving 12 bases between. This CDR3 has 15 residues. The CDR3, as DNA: TGTGCCAGCAGCCACCGGGACCGGAGCACAGATACGCAGTATTTT. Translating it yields CASSHRDRSTDTQYF. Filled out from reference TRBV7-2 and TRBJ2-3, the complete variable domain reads GAGVSQSPSNKVTEKGKDVELRCDPISGHTALYWYRQSLGQGLEFLIYFQGNSAPDKSGLPSDRFSAERTGGSVSTLTIQRTQQEDSAVYLCASSHRDRSTDTQYFGPGTRLTVL.

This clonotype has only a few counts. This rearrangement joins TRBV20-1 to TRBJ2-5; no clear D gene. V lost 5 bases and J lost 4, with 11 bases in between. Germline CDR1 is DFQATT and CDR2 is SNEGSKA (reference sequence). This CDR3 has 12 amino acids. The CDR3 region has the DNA TGCAGTGCTCGTAATTGGGGAGAGACCCAGTACTTC. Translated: CSARNWGETQYF.

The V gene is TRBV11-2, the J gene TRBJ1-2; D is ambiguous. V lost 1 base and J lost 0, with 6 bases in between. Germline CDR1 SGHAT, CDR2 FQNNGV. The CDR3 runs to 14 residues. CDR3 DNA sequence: TGTGCCAGCAGCTTAGGAGCAGCTAACTATGGCTACACCTTC. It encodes CASSLGAANYGYTF.

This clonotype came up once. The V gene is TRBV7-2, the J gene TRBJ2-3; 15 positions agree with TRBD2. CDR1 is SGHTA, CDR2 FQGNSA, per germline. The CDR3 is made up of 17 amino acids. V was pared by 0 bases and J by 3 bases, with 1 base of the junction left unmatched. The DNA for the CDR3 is TGTGCCAGCAGCTTAGCCGGGACTAGCGGGAGGACAGATACGCAGTATTTT. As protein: CASSLAGTSGRTDTQYF.

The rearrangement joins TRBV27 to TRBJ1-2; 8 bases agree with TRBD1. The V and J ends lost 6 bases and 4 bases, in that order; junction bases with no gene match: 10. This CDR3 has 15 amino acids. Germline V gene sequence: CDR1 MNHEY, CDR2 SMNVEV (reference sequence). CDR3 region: CASRPNRGGLYGYTF. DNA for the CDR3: TGTGCCAGCAGACCTAACAGGGGGGGCCTCTATGGCTACACCTTC.

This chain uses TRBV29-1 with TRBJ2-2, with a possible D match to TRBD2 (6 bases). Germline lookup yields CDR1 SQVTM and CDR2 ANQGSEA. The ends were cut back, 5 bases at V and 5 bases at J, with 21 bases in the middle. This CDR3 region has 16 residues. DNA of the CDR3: TGCAGCGTTCTAGACCGGGGACTTAGAAGAACCGGGGAGCTGTTTTTT. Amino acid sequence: CSVLDRGLRRTGELFF.

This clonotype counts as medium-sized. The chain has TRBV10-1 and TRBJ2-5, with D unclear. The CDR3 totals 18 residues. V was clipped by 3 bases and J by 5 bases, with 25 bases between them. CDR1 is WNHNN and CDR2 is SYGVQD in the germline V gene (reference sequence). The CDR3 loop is CASSDPSCAATLGETQYF. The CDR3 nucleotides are TGCGCCAGCAGTGACCCCTCCTGTGCGGCGACCCTCGGGGAGACCCAGTACTTC.

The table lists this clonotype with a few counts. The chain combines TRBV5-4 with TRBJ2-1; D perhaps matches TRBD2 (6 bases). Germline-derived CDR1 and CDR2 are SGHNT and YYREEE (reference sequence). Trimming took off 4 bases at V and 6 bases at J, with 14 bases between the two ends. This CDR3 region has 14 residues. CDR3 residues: CASSLVSSVNEQFF. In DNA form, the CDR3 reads TGTGCCAGCAGCCTTGTATCTAGCGTCAATGAGCAGTTCTTC.

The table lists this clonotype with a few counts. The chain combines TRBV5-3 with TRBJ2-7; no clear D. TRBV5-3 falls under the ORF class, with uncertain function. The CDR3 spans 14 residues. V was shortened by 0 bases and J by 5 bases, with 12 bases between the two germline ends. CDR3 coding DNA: TGTGCCAGAAGCTTGGCCATAAGGCTGCACGAGCAGTACTTC. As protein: CARSLAIRLHEQYF.

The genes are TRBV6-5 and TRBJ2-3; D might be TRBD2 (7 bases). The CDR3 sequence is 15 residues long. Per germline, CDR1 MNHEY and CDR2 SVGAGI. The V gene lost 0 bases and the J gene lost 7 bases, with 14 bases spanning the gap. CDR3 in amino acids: CASSYSGGEGNTQYF. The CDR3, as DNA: TGTGCCAGCAGTTACTCAGGGGGGGAGGGAAATACGCAGTATTTT.

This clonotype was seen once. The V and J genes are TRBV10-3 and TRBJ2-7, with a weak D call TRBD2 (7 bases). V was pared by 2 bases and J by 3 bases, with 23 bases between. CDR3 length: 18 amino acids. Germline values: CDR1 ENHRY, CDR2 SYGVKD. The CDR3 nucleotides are TGTGCCATCAGTGAGGGCACAGGGAGGGGTCTCAAGAGCTACGAGCAGTACTTC. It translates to CAISEGTGRGLKSYEQYF.

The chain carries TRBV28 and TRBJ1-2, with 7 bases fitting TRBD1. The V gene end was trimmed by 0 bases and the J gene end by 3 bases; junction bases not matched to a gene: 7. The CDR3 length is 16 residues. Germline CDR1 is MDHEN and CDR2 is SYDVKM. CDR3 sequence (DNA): TGTGCCAGCAGTTTATGGGGGATCGGACAGGACTATGGCTACACCTTC. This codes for CASSLWGIGQDYGYTF.